These 26 T cell receptor beta chains were all obtained from the same sample, sequenced in a study of T-cell memory formation after mild COVID-19. From the 5' RACE reads, TCRdb called clonotypes with MiXCR, one entry per CDR3 protein. The sample consists of hundreds of thousands of distinct CDR3 sequences, approximately 29% of them appearing once. Sequenced input: PBMCs or a T cell subset sorted from them (not recorded which). These TCRs come from an adult woman who had mild COVID-19 (a few samples of this study predate the infection). Cell type and time point are not known.

The chain has TRBV20-1 and TRBJ1-3; D is perhaps TRBD1 (5 bases). V was clipped by 0 bases and J by 4 bases, with 10 bases between them. CDR1 and CDR2 (germline): DFQATT, SNEGSKA (reference sequence). The CDR3 has 14 amino acids. Here the CDR3 DNA reads TGCAGTGCTAGAGATGACCGGACAGGAAACACCATATATTTT. This translates into CSARDDRTGNTIYF.

This chain uses TRBV4-1 with TRBJ2-7, with a possible D match to TRBD1 (6 bases). The CDR3 loop spans 17 amino acids. Germline lookup yields CDR1 MGHRA and CDR2 YSYEKL. V lost 0 bases and J 0 bases, leaving 15 bases between the germline ends. The CDR3 protein is CASSQEVSGATSYEQYF. The CDR3 nucleotides read TGCGCCAGCAGCCAAGAGGTCTCAGGGGCAACCTCCTACGAGCAGTACTTC.

There are a few counts of this clonotype. The chain carries TRBV5-1 and TRBJ2-2, with no clear D. The CDR3 is 14 residues long. Germline lookup yields CDR1 SGHRS and CDR2 YFSETQ. The ends were cut back, 3 bases at V and 0 bases at J, with 6 bases in the middle. CDR3 sequence reads: CASSSETNTGELFF. Here the CDR3 DNA reads TGCGCCAGCAGCTCAGAGACGAACACCGGGGAGCTGTTTTTT.

The genes are TRBV28 and TRBJ2-1, with 7 nucleotides matching TRBD2. CDR3 length: 12 amino acids. Germline V gene data show CDR1 as MDHEN and CDR2 as SYDVKM. V shed 5 bases, J shed 5 bases, and the junction held 0 bases outside the gene matches. The CDR3 DNA reads TGTGCCAGCAGTGCGGGGGACAATGAGCAGTTCTTC. It yields the protein CASSAGDNEQFF.

The chain has TRBV5-1 and TRBJ2-7; no clear D gene. The V gene's germline CDR1 is SGHRS and CDR2 YFSETQ. This CDR3 has 15 amino acids. The germline V and J ends were trimmed by 0 bases and 3 bases, with 13 bases remaining between them. In DNA form, the CDR3 reads TGCGCCAGCAGCTTGGTGGGCTCTCCGGACTACGAGCAGTACTTC. Translating it yields CASSLVGSPDYEQYF.

The V and J genes are TRBV15 and TRBJ2-1, with unresolved D. Looked up from germline, CDR1 is LNHNV and CDR2 is YYDKDF (reference sequence). The CDR3 spans 15 residues. Trimming removed 3 bases from V and 0 bases from J, with 9 bases in between. CDR3 loop: CATSSWMSSYNEQFF. DNA of the CDR3: TGTGCCACCAGCAGCTGGATGAGCTCCTACAATGAGCAGTTCTTC.

This clonotype has a handful of counts. The chain joins TRBV5-1 to TRBJ2-3; possible D gene TRBD2, 6 bases. V was cut by 4 bases and J by 3 bases, with 18 bases left in between. Germline V gene data show CDR1 as SGHRS and CDR2 as YFSETQ. The CDR3 has 16 residues. This CDR3 is CASSPQLYRGTDTQYF. The DNA for the CDR3 is TGCGCCAGCAGCCCCCAGCTCTACCGGGGGACAGATACGCAGTATTTT.

The gene calls are TRBV11-3 and TRBJ2-1; D perhaps matches TRBD2 (6 bases). Trimming removed 4 bases from V and 2 bases from J, with 12 bases in between. Germline loops: CDR1 SGHNT, CDR2 YENEEA. CDR3 length equals 15 residues. The CDR3 DNA follows: TGTGCCAGCAGCTATAGCGGAGAGGCCTACAATGAGCAGTTCTTC. It encodes CASSYSGEAYNEQFF.

The chain combines TRBV7-8 with TRBJ2-7; D not certain. Trimming took 5 bases from V and 5 from J, leaving 10 bases between them. This CDR3 is built from 12 residues. CDR1 and CDR2 from the germline V gene are SGHVS and FQNEAQ. In DNA, the CDR3 is TGTGCCAGCAGCCGACCCCCTGACGAGCAGTACTTC. Its protein product is CASSRPPDEQYF.

This clonotype was seen only a few times. The chain uses TRBV5-1 and TRBJ2-3; 14 nucleotides agree with TRBD2. There are 18 residues in the CDR3. Germline lookup yields CDR1 SGHRS and CDR2 YFSETQ. Trimming at V came to 4 bases and at J to 2 bases, leaving 9 bases not matched to a gene. CDR3 nucleotides: TGCGCCAGCAGCGTGAAAGGACTAGCGGGGGGAACCACAGATACGCAGTATTTT. Its protein is CASSVKGLAGGTTDTQYF.

This clonotype was picked up a small number of times. The CDR3 here is CASSLIGEGTDTQYF. CDR3 coding DNA: TGTGCCAGCAGCTTAATCGGGGAAGGCACAGATACGCAGTATTTT. This rearrangement joins TRBV7-9 to TRBJ2-3; D is perhaps TRBD2 (5 bases). Trimming pared 2 bases from V and 1 base from J, leaving 10 bases between. This CDR3 is 15 amino acids long. Germline V lookup: CDR1 SEHNR, CDR2 FQNEAQ (reference sequence).

V and J are TRBV11-2 and TRBJ2-1; possibly TRBD1 or TRBD2 for D (5 bases each). CDR1 and CDR2 from the germline V gene are SGHAT and FQNNGV. The V end lost 1 base, the J end lost 0 bases, and 16 bases lay between the germline ends. The length of the CDR3 is 18 residues. The CDR3 DNA reads as TGTGCCAGCAGCTTAGGCGTTTGGGGGTCTAGCTCCTACAATGAGCAGTTCTTC. This sequence encodes CASSLGVWGSSSYNEQFF.

Written as DNA, the CDR3 is TGTGCCAGCAGCTTAGAGTGGGCAACTGAAGCTTTCTTT. Protein product: CASSLEWATEAFF. The chain employs TRBV7-2 and TRBJ1-1, with D uncertain. Germline V gene sequence: CDR1 SGHTA, CDR2 FQGNSA. Trimming took off 1 base at V and 5 bases at J, with 8 bases between the two ends. The CDR3 extends over 13 amino acids.

In this sample, this clonotype turned up a few times. V usage is TRBV7-9 and J usage is TRBJ1-1; 7 bases align to TRBD1. Trimming took 7 bases from V and 1 from J; bases not matched to a gene: 3. The CDR3 runs to 13 residues. Germline-derived CDR1 and CDR2 are SEHNR and FQNEAQ (reference sequence). For the CDR3, the DNA is TGTGCCAGCACCAGGGGGGCGAACACTGAAGCTTTCTTT. Its protein is CASTRGANTEAFF.

This clonotype was found a few times. This chain connects TRBV27 to TRBJ2-7, with D possibly being TRBD1 (6 bases). Trimming left V 5 bases short and J 0 bases short, with 14 bases between. The germline V gene has CDR1 MNHEY and CDR2 SMNVEV (reference sequence). CDR3 size: 15 residues. This CDR3 is CASSRTAQSSYEQYF. CDR3 DNA: TGTGCCAGCAGTAGGACAGCTCAAAGCTCCTACGAGCAGTACTTC.

This clonotype was recorded at least ten times. The chain carries TRBV29-1 and TRBJ2-2; TRBD1 or TRBD2 may be the D gene (5 bases each). V was pared by 7 bases and J by 1 base, with 10 bases between. In germline, CDR1 is SQVTM, CDR2 ANQGSEA. The CDR3 sequence is 13 residues long. As DNA, the CDR3 is TGCAGCGCCGGGACGGAGAACACCGGGGAGCTGTTTTTT. It codes for CSAGTENTGELFF.

The genes are TRBV18 and TRBJ2-1; 7 bases align to TRBD2. The CDR3 covers 14 residues. V lost 0 bases to trimming and J lost 6 bases; unmatched junction nucleotides: 2. The germline V gene has CDR1 KGHSH and CDR2 LQKENI. The DNA for the CDR3 is TGTGCCAGCTCACCACCCCTAGCGGCCAATGAGCAGTTCTTC. Translation gives CASSPPLAANEQFF.

In its sample, this clonotype was seen a few times. This chain connects TRBV5-1 to TRBJ1-1, with D maybe TRBD1 (5 bases). Looked up from germline, CDR1 is SGHRS and CDR2 is YFSETQ. CDR3 length: 16 residues. Trimming cost V 0 bases and J 6 bases, with 18 bases left between them. The CDR3 sequence: CASSLGSGASGSEAFF. In DNA form, the CDR3 reads TGCGCCAGCAGCTTGGGTTCCGGGGCCAGTGGTTCTGAAGCTTTCTTT.

This clonotype was counted between two and nine times. The rearrangement uses TRBV20-1 and TRBJ2-5, with TRBD2 identical over 12 bases. Germline V CDR1 and CDR2: DFQATT, SNEGSKA (reference sequence). There are 16 residues in the CDR3. J lost 5 bases, V lost 3 bases, and 10 bases had no gene match. CDR3 residues: CSASSTLAGGRETQYF. The CDR3, as DNA: TGCAGTGCTAGTTCTACTCTAGCGGGAGGGCGGGAGACCCAGTACTTC.

This clonotype occurred a few times. The chain recombines TRBV5-1 with TRBJ2-6; D might be TRBD1 (5 bases). CDR3 length equals 17 residues. Germline CDR1 SGHRS, CDR2 YFSETQ. V was cut by 5 bases and J by 1 base, with 16 bases left in between. The CDR3 bases are TGCGCCAGCAGACTCCCTCTTACAGGTTCTGGGGCCAACGTCCTGACTTTC. Protein: CASRLPLTGSGANVLTF.

This clonotype was counted between two and nine times. The gene calls are TRBV5-1 and TRBJ2-7; 7 bases fit TRBD1. Germline assignment: CDR1 SGHRS and CDR2 YFSETQ. The CDR3 runs to 15 residues. The junction had 3 bases not matched to a gene; V was cut back by 0 bases and J by 0 bases. The CDR3 loop reads CASSLGTGVSYEQYF. The CDR3 DNA sequence: TGCGCCAGCAGCTTGGGTACAGGGGTCTCCTACGAGCAGTACTTC.

The genes are TRBV5-6 and TRBJ2-7, with 7 bases identical to TRBD1. With V trimmed by 9 bases and J by 3 bases, 12 bases remained unmatched. The CDR3 runs 14 residues. Germline CDR1 is SGHDT and CDR2 is YYEEEE. CDR3 loop: CATKIRGRDYEQYF. The CDR3 DNA reads as TGTGCCACCAAAATCAGGGGGAGAGACTACGAGCAGTACTTC.

This clonotype has a handful of counts. J is TRBJ2-7 and V is TRBV20-1; 8 bases are a match to TRBD1. The CDR3 covers 15 residues. V lost 3 bases, J lost 1 base, and 8 bases stayed unmatched. Germline V lookup: CDR1 DFQATT, CDR2 SNEGSKA (reference sequence). DNA for the CDR3: TGCAGTGCTAGGGGTACTGGACAGGGTTCCTACGAGCAGTACTTC. Translating it yields CSARGTGQGSYEQYF.

The chain links TRBV5-5 to TRBJ2-7, with D possibly TRBD1 on 5 matching bases. CDR1 is SGHKS and CDR2 is YYEKEE in the germline V gene (reference sequence). Trimming removed 1 base at V and 7 bases at J, with 18 bases between. The CDR3 extends over 15 amino acids. CDR3 amino acids: CASSLLSTLRGEQYF. The DNA of the CDR3 is TGTGCCAGCAGCTTGTTGTCAACGCTAAGGGGAGAGCAGTACTTC.

This sequence joins TRBV12-3 or TRBV12-4 and TRBJ2-1; no clear D gene. The ends were cut back, 3 bases at V and 7 bases at J, with 10 bases in the middle. The CDR3 has 13 residues. DNA for the CDR3: TGTGCCAGCAGTTTTTTAGTGACTAATGAGCAGTTCTTC. Translated, it gives CASSFLVTNEQFF.

The chain joins TRBV12-3 or TRBV12-4 to TRBJ2-7; 11 nucleotides agree with TRBD1. Trimming took 7 bases from V and 4 from J; bases not matched to a gene: 6. This CDR3 region has 14 residues. The DNA for the CDR3 is TGTGCCAGCACGACGGACAGGGGGCTATACGAGCAGTACTTC. Translated, it gives CASTTDRGLYEQYF.